This T cell receptor (beta chain) was sequenced in a study of blood T cell repertoires in COVID-19. The wider study: The cDNA or gDNA used as material had been derived from T cells, B-cell-depleted T cells, or PBMCs.

Per the authors' pipeline: Estimated nucleated cell counts came from reference gene primer amplification. The protocol was immunoSEQ multiplex PCR, while the TCRdb copy is restricted to in-frame clones and leaves out a portion. V, J and clone size derive from that table, while D and trimming were established from the DNA sequence. The sample lists fewer than 300,000 clones, roughly 85% occurring once. J was trimmed by 1 base and V by 6 bases; bases with no gene match: 15. CDR1 and CDR2 (germline): MDHEN, SYDVKM. This CDR3 contains 19 residues. V gene TRBV28 combines with J gene TRBJ2-3; 11 nucleotides agree with TRBD1. Input material: peripheral blood. The clonotype comes from a woman aged 18-29 years with acute or convalescent COVID-19. CDR3 nucleotides: TGTGCCAGCAGCACTTCCGGGACAGGGGGGGTATCTCGCACAGATACGCAGTATTTT. Encoded protein: CASSTSGTGGVSRTDTQYF. Full variable domain (remainder filled in from reference TRBV28 and TRBJ2-3): DVKVTQSSRYLVKRTGEKVFLECVQDMDHENMFWYRQDPGLGLRLIYFSYDVKMKEKGDIPEGYSVSREKKERFSLILESASTNQTSMYLCASSTSGTGGVSRTDTQYFGPGTRLTVL.